This is a list of T cell receptor beta chains from one sample in a study of T cell responses to AZD1222 COVID-19 vaccine. Assay used: immunoSEQ multiplex PCR; TCRdb lists only in-frame clones, some missing. The sample includes about 78,000 clones, about 90% of them seen just once. The sequences come from peripheral blood, collected 28 days after the second AZD1222 dose. The receptors come from an adult who received the AZD1222 COVID-19 vaccine. Both conserved end residues are part of each CDR3. The order of the fields is CDR3 protein, CDR3 DNA, V gene, D gene, J gene, clone size. A D gene is named only where the DNA matches it firmly. Some rows mark clone size as missing; the rest say once, few, many or name a class of expanded clone.

CASSMGNEQFF	TGTGCCAGTAGTATGGGTAATGAGCAGTTCTTC	TRBV19	-	TRBJ2-1	-
CSVVWGGYTDTQYF	TGCAGCGTTGTCTGGGGGGGTTACACAGATACGCAGTATTTT	TRBV29-1	TRBD2	TRBJ2-3	-
CAWSIVVGKLFF	TGTGCCTGGAGTATAGTCGTGGGAAAACTGTTTTTT	TRBV30	-	TRBJ1-4	-
CASITGVGNTIYF	TGTGCCAGCATTACAGGGGTGGGAAACACCATATATTTT	TRBV12-3/TRBV12-4	TRBD1	TRBJ1-3	-
CASSLAAGAPYEQYF	TGTGCCAGCAGCTTAGCGGCAGGGGCTCCCTACGAGCAGTACTTC	TRBV7-9	-	TRBJ2-7	-
CASSVGGSGSTDTQYF	TGTGCCAGCAGCGTAGGAGGGAGCGGCAGCACAGATACGCAGTATTTT	TRBV9	-	TRBJ2-3	few
CVSSTSGGRENEQFF	TGTGTCAGCAGCACCAGCGGGGGCCGGGAAAATGAGCAGTTCTTC	TRBV9	TRBD2	TRBJ2-1	-
CAISPGGLDGYTF	TGTGCCATCAGCCCCGGGGGATTGGATGGCTACACCTTC	TRBV10-3	-	TRBJ1-2	-
CSVVNRASSYEQYF	TGCAGCGTTGTCAACAGGGCCAGCTCCTACGAGCAGTACTTC	TRBV29-1	-	TRBJ2-7	-
CASSLRPGGTEAFF	TGTGCCAGCAGCTTACGACCCGGGGGCACTGAAGCTTTCTTT	TRBV11-2	-	TRBJ1-1	-
CASSATSGTGSWNEQFF	TGTGCCAGCAGCGCCACCTCCGGGACAGGGTCGTGGAATGAGCAGTTCTTC	TRBV9	TRBD1	TRBJ2-1	-
CASSQERRSPLHF	TGCGCCAGCAGCCAGGAACGACGCTCACCCCTCCACTTT	TRBV4-1	-	TRBJ1-6	-
CASSKAGATYNEQFF	TGTGCCAGCAGCAAAGCGGGGGCAACGTACAATGAGCAGTTCTTC	TRBV7-8	TRBD2	TRBJ2-1	-
CASARGDGYNEQFF	TGTGCCAGCGCCCGGGGAGATGGCTACAATGAGCAGTTCTTC	TRBV7-3	-	TRBJ2-1	-
CASRITGSSNQPQHF	TGTGCCAGCAGGATCACGGGGAGTAGCAATCAGCCCCAGCATTTT	TRBV27	-	TRBJ1-5	once
CASSLERQMNTEAFF	TGTGCCAGCAGCTTGGAACGACAGATGAACACTGAAGCTTTCTTT	TRBV5-4	-	TRBJ1-1	-
CASSLAGTGDNQPQHF	TGTGCCAGCAGCTTAGCGGGGACAGGGGACAATCAGCCCCAGCATTTT	TRBV7-9	TRBD1	TRBJ1-5	-
CASSEGTGKNTEAFF	TGTGCCAGCAGTGAGGGGACAGGAAAGAACACTGAAGCTTTCTTT	TRBV6-1	TRBD1	TRBJ1-1	-
CASSTGKRTDQETQYF	TGTGCCAGCAGCACCGGAAAAAGGACAGATCAAGAGACCCAGTACTTC	TRBV7-6	-	TRBJ2-5	-
CATRGGNGYTF	TGTGCCACCCGGGGGGGGAATGGCTACACCTTC	TRBV12-3/TRBV12-4	-	TRBJ1-2	-
CATGRLANTEAFF	TGTGCCACAGGTCGGCTGGCGAACACTGAAGCTTTCTTT	TRBV6-5	-	TRBJ1-1	-
CASCNPGAESSYEQYF	TGTGCCAGCTGCAACCCGGGGGCCGAGAGCTCCTACGAGCAGTACTTC	TRBV28	-	TRBJ2-7	few
CASSEPQGHYYEQYF	TGTGCCAGCAGTGAACCACAGGGCCACTACTACGAGCAGTACTTC	TRBV6-1	-	TRBJ2-7	-
CASSSGYSYNSPLHF	TGTGCCAGCAGCTCAGGGTACTCCTATAATTCACCCCTCCACTTT	TRBV7-8	-	TRBJ1-6	-
CASSLDGGGLGPF	TGTGCCAGCAGCTTGGACGGGGGCGGTTTGGGGCCGTTC	TRBV5-4	-	TRBJ1-2	-